A selection of T cell receptor beta chains follows, all from one sample in a study of T cell repertoires and HLA-DP antigens. No antigen is known for these receptors. Some clones are missing from TCRdb's copy, which holds only in-frame ones; the method was immunoSEQ multiplex PCR. The sample comprises some 110,000 clones, 92% of which are singletons, and about 0.3% rests with the top ten. The sequencing sample was made of CD4+ T cells from PBMCs. The receptors were sampled from a woman under 30 in good health and CMV-seronegative. The CDR3 runs from the conserved cysteine through the conserved F or W. D genes are given only for firm matches. Clone size is given for some rows only: seen once, a few or many times, or a class if the clone is expanded.

clone size,V gene,J gene,D gene,CDR3 protein,CDR3 DNA
.,TRBV5-6,TRBJ2-3,.,CASSRSMGGQFTDTQYF,TGTGCCAGCAGCCGCTCTATGGGGGGACAGTTCACAGATACGCAGTATTTT
.,TRBV7-9,TRBJ2-1,TRBD2,CASSLSAGVGGRGEQFF,TGTGCCAGCAGCTTAAGTGCAGGTGTTGGGGGGAGGGGTGAGCAGTTCTTC
.,TRBV5-1,TRBJ1-1,.,CASSFSSGAGTEAFF,TGCGCCAGCAGCTTCTCTTCAGGGGCAGGGACTGAAGCTTTCTTT
once,TRBV2,TRBJ1-2,TRBD1,CASRGQGKNYGYTF,TGTGCCAGTAGGGGGCAGGGGAAAAACTATGGCTACACCTTC
.,TRBV28,TRBJ1-2,TRBD1,CASSGGGSYGYTF,TGTGCCAGCAGTGGAGGGGGCAGCTATGGCTACACCTTC
once,TRBV2,TRBJ2-7,TRBD2,CASSVVRTSPNEQYF,TGTGCCAGCAGCGTAGTAAGGACTAGCCCTAACGAGCAGTACTTC
.,TRBV28,TRBJ2-1,.,CASSLSKTGNQQFF,TGTGCCAGCTCGCTATCGAAGACAGGCAACCAGCAGTTCTTC
few,TRBV9,TRBJ2-1,.,CASSVGLAYNEQFF,TGTGCCAGCAGCGTAGGACTAGCCTACAATGAGCAGTTCTTC
.,TRBV18,TRBJ1-1,.,CASSQQGVGTEAFF,TGTGCCAGCTCACAACAGGGTGTTGGCACTGAAGCTTTCTTT
.,TRBV5-4,TRBJ2-5,.,CASSPGHHHSQETQYF,TGTGCCAGCAGTCCGGGACACCATCACAGCCAAGAGACCCAGTACTTC
once,TRBV2,TRBJ1-2,.,CASNRGAHGYTF,TGTGCCAGCAATCGGGGGGCGCATGGCTACACCTTC
.,TRBV10-3,TRBJ1-1,.,CAISDRAADAEAFF,TGTGCCATCAGTGATCGGGCTGCGGACGCTGAAGCTTTCTTT
.,TRBV5-4,TRBJ1-1,.,CASSLLDSNTEAFF,TGTGCCAGCAGCTTACTCGACAGTAACACTGAAGCTTTCTTT
.,TRBV29-1,TRBJ1-1,.,CSVVGGATEAFF,TGCAGCGTTGTTGGGGGGGCCACTGAAGCTTTCTTT
.,TRBV9,TRBJ1-2,TRBD1,CASSVGQGEYGYTF,TGTGCCAGCAGCGTCGGACAGGGCGAGTATGGCTACACCTTC
.,TRBV5-4,TRBJ2-1,TRBD2,CASSSLAANEQFF,TGTGCCAGCAGCTCACTAGCGGCGAATGAGCAGTTCTTC
once,TRBV6-5,TRBJ1-2,.,CASSYDKRNGYTF,TGTGCCAGCAGTTACGATAAAAGAAATGGCTACACCTTC
.,TRBV4-1,TRBJ2-4,.,CASSQGGPGSLNRLAKNIQYF,TGCGCCAGCAGCCAAGGCGGACCAGGATCCCTAAATCGACTAGCCAAAAACATTCAGTACTTC
once,TRBV9,TRBJ2-3,.,CASSTRPYPDTQYF,TGTGCCAGCAGCACCCGGCCCTACCCAGATACGCAGTATTTT
.,TRBV7-2,TRBJ1-6,.,CASSLRGPDNSPLHF,TGTGCCAGCAGCTTAAGGGGTCCTGATAATTCACCCCTCCACTTT
.,TRBV6-5,TRBJ2-2,.,CASSVGGRNTGELFF,TGTGCCAGCAGTGTAGGGGGGCGGAACACCGGGGAGCTGTTTTTT
.,TRBV28,TRBJ2-1,.,CASSFPLAYEQFF,TGTGCCAGCAGTTTTCCACTAGCCTATGAGCAGTTCTTC
.,TRBV5-5,TRBJ1-5,.,CASSLEGGNQPQHF,TGTGCCAGCAGCTTGGAGGGGGGGAATCAGCCCCAGCATTTT
.,TRBV7-7,TRBJ1-5,TRBD1,CARDRGSNQPQHF,TGTGCTAGGGACAGGGGTAGCAATCAGCCCCAGCATTTT
once,TRBV10-3,TRBJ1-5,.,CAISETRQGHSNQPQHF,TGTGCCATCAGTGAGACCCGGCAGGGACATAGCAATCAGCCCCAGCATTTT
.,TRBV5-1,TRBJ1-2,TRBD1,CASSLDRGNYGYTF,TGCGCCAGCAGCTTGGACAGGGGAAACTATGGCTACACCTTC
.,TRBV2,TRBJ1-1,.,CASKGLRGRVTEAFF,TGTGCCAGCAAGGGACTGAGGGGACGGGTCACTGAAGCTTTCTTT
.,TRBV28,TRBJ2-3,TRBD2,CASSQGLAHTDTQYF,TGTGCCAGCAGTCAGGGACTAGCCCACACAGATACGCAGTATTTT
.,TRBV4-1,TRBJ2-3,TRBD2,CASSHNTLGLAGRYGSTDTQYF,TGCGCCAGCAGCCACAATACCCTCGGACTAGCGGGGCGCTATGGTAGCACAGATACGCAGTATTTT
.,TRBV28,TRBJ2-3,.,CASSFEEASTDTQYF,TGTGCCAGCAGTTTTGAGGAGGCTAGCACAGATACGCAGTATTTT
once,TRBV5-6,TRBJ2-1,.,CASSRDSEQFF,TGTGCCAGCAGCCGTGACAGTGAGCAGTTCTTC
once,TRBV9,TRBJ1-4,.,CASSPSQFAIPQELFF,TGTGCCAGCAGCCCCAGCCAGTTTGCCATACCCCAAGAACTGTTTTTT
.,TRBV10-3,TRBJ2-5,TRBD1,CAISRPGQGQETQYF,TGTGCCATCAGTAGACCGGGACAGGGGCAAGAGACCCAGTACTTC
.,TRBV29-1,TRBJ2-5,TRBD1,CSVDAGTGVGKTQYF,TGCAGCGTAGACGCCGGGACAGGGGTAGGGAAGACCCAGTACTTC
.,TRBV22-1,TRBJ1-4,.,CPGSARFDRDAGGEKLFF,TGTCCTGGGAGCGCACGATTTGACAGGGACGCCGGGGGTGAAAAACTGTTTTTT
.,TRBV19,TRBJ2-1,TRBD2,CASSRQVVGGASYNEQFF,TGTGCCAGTAGTCGCCAGGTCGTCGGGGGGGCCTCCTACAATGAGCAGTTCTTC
once,TRBV28,TRBJ2-5,.,CASSPRLGTFSTSAKTQYF,TGTGCCAGCAGTCCACGTTTGGGGACCTTTTCTACTTCAGCAAAGACCCAGTACTTC